The 2 T cell receptor beta chains given below trace back to one sample, sequenced in a study of CD8+ T cells in alopecia areata. Extracted RNA was reverse transcribed, and the resulting cDNA served as sequencing template. The assay was immunoSEQ multiplex PCR, and TCRdb's table has in-frame clones only and misses some. The sample contains roughly 130,000 clones, around 50% of which appear only once. Material: CD4+ T cells sorted from blood, obtained at week 0. These receptors were taken from a human donor with alopecia areata.

The V and J genes are TRBV11-3 and TRBJ1-2; 7 nucleotides agree with TRBD1. The CDR3 has 13 residues. J was trimmed by 6 bases and V by 4 bases; bases with no gene match: 5. CDR1 is SGHNT and CDR2 is YENEEA in the germline V gene. The CDR3 spells CASSSTTGDGYTF. CDR3 nucleotides: TGTGCCAGCAGCTCGACCACAGGGGATGGCTACACCTTC.

A few counts support this clone. The same CDR3 also results from other DNA sequences found in this sample. The CDR3 here is CASSPDSFNQPQHF. The CDR3 DNA reads TGTGCCAGCAGCCCTGATAGTTTCAATCAGCCCCAGCATTTT. This chain joins TRBV6-6 and TRBJ1-5; D not resolved. The CDR3 loop spans 14 amino acids. In germline, CDR1 is MNHNY, CDR2 SVGAGI (reference sequence). V was cut by 6 bases and J by 3 bases, with 12 bases left in between.